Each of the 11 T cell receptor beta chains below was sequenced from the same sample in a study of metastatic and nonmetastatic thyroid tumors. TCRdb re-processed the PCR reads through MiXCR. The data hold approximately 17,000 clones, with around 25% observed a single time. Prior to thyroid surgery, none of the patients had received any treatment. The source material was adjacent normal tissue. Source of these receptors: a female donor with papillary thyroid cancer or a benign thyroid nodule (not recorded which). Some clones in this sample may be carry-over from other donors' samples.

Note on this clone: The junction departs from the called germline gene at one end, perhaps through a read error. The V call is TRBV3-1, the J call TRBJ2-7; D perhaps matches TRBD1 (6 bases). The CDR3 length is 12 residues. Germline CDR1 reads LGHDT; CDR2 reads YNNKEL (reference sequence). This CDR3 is CASSPIAGAFSF. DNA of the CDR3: TGTGCCAGCAGCCCTATAGCAGGGGCCTTCTCATTC.

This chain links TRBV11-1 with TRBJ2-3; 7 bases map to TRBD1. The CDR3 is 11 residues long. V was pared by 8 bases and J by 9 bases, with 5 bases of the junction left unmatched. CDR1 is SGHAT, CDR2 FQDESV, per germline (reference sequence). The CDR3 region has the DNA TGTGCCAGCCAAAAGGGGGCAACGCAGTATTTT. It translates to CASQKGATQYF.

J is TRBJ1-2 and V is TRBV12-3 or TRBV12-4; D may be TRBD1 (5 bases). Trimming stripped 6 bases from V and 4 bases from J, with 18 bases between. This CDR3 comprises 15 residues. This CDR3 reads CASSLRSGTLYGYTF. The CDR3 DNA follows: TGTGCCAGCAGCCTGAGAAGCGGGACGCTCTATGGCTACACCTTC.

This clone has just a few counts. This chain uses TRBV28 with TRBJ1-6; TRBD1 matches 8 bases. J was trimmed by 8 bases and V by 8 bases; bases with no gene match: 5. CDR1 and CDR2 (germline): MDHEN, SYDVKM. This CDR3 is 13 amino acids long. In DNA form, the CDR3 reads TGTGCCAGCGGACAGGGCGCCCATTCACCCCTCCACTTT. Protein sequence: CASGQGAHSPLHF.

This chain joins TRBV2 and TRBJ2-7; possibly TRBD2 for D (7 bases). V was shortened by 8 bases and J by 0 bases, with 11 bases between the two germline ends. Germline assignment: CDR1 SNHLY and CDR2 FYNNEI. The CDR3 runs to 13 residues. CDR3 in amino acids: CASGGGSSYEQYF. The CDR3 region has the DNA TGTGCCAGCGGGGGGGGCAGCTCCTACGAGCAGTACTTC.

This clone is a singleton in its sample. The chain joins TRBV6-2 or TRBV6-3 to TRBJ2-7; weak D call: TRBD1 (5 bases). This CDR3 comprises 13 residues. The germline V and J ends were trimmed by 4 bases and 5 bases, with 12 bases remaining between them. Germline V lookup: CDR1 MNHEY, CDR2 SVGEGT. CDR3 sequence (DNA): TGTGCCAGCAGTTTCTCGACAGACAACGAGCAGTACTTC. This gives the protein CASSFSTDNEQYF.

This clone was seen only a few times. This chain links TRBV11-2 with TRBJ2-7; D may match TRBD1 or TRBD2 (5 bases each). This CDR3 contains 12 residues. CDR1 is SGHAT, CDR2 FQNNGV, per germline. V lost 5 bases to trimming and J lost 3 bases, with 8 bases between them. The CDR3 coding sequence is TGTGCCAGCAGCCGGGACGGCTACGAGCAGTACTTC. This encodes CASSRDGYEQYF.

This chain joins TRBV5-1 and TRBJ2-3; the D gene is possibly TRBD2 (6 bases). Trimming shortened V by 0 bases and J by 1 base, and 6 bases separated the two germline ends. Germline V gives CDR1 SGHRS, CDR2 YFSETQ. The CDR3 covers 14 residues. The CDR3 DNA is TGCGCCAGCAGCTTGGCTAGCGGCACAGATACGCAGTATTTT. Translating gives CASSLASGTDTQYF.

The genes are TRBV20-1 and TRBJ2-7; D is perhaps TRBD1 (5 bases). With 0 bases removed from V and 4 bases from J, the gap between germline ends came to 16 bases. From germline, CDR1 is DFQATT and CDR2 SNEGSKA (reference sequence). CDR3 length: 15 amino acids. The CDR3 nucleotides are TGCAGTGCTAGAGATGTGGACACCGGCGAGTACGAGCAGTACGTC. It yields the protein CSARDVDTGEYEQYV.

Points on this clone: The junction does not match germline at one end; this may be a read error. Written as DNA, the CDR3 is TGTGCCAGCAGTCCGACAGATTCAAACTATGGCTACTCCTTC. Its translation is CASSPTDSNYGYSF. The rearrangement uses TRBV28 and TRBJ1-2; possibly TRBD1 for D (5 bases). The germline V gene encodes CDR1 MDHEN and CDR2 SYDVKM. This CDR3 region has 14 residues.

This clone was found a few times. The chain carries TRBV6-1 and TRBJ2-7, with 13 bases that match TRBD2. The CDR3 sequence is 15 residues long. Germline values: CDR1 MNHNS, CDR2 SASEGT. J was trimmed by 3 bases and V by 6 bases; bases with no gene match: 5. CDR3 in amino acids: CASSRRTSGGYEQYF. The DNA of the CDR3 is TGTGCCAGCAGCCGTCGGACTAGCGGGGGCTACGAGCAGTACTTC.